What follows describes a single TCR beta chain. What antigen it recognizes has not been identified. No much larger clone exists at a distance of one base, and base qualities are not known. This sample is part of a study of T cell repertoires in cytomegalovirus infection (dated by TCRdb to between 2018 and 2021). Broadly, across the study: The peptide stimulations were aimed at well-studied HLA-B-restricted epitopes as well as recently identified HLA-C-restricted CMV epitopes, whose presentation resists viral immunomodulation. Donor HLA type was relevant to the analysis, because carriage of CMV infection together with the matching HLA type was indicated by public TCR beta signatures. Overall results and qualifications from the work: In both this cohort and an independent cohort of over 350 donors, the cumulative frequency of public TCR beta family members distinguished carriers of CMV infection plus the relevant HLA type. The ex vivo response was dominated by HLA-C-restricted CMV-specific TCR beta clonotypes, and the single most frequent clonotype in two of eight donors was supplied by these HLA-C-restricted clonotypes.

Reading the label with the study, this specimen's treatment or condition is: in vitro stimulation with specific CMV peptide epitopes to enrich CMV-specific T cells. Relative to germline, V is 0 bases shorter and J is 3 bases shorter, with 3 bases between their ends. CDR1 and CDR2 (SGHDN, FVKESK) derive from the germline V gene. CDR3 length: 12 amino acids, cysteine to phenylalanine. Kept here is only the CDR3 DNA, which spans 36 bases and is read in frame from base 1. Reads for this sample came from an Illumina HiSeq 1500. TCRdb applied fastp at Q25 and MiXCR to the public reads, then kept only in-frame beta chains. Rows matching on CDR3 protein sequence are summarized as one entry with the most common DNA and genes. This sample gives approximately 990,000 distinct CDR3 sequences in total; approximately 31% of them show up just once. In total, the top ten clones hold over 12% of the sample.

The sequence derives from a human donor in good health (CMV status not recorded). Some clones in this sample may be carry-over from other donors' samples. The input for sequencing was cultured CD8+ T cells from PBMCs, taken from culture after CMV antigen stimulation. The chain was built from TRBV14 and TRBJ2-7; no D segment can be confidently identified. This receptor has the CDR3 CASSQDVYEQYF. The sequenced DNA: TGTGCCAGCAGCCAAGACGTCTACGAGCAGTACTTC. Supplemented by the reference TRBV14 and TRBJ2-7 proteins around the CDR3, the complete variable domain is EAGVTQFPSHSVIEKGQTVTLRCDPISGHDNLYWYRRVMGKEIKFLLHFVKESKQDESGMPNNRFLAERTGGTYSTLKVQPAELEDSGVYFCASSQDVYEQYFGPGTRLTVT.